This T cell receptor (beta chain) was identified in a study of cytomegalovirus exposure and HLA in healthy donors. Overall study findings and caveats: As confirmed in vitro, three CMV-associated chains were specific for CMV antigens. Reports credit the classifier with highly specific, highly sensitive diagnosis of cytomegalovirus status.

Comments on this clone: Its target is unknown.

V lost 2 bases and J 6 bases, leaving 21 bases between the germline ends. The CDR3 covers 17 residues. The germline V gene has CDR1 MNHNS and CDR2 SASEGT. Primers for the PCR totalled 60 Vbeta and 13 Jbeta. Clones were sequenced by immunoSEQ multiplex PCR, and TCRdb holds only the in-frame ones, with some missing. This sample has approximately 170,000 clones, with around 84% found just once. The TCR originated in a man between 25 and 39 years old in good health and CMV-seropositive. The V call is TRBV6-1, the J call TRBJ2-3; tentative D call: TRBD1 (6 bases). The sample comprised PBMCs. The CDR3 DNA reads as TGTGCCAGCAGTGAACTCGCTTACAGGGAAATCTTGGATACGCAGTATTTT. It yields the protein CASSELAYREILDTQYF.